Listed below are T cell receptor beta chains from one sample, sequenced in a study of cytomegalovirus exposure and HLA in healthy donors. The data were produced by immunoSEQ multiplex PCR, yet TCRdb's version contains in-frame clones alone and is incomplete. The sample includes 140,000 to 150,000 clones, approximately 80% of them seen just once. Specimen: PBMCs. The origin of the receptors is a man between 40 and 49 years old in good health and CMV-seronegative. Each CDR3 is given with its conserved first and last residue. Each record gives: CDR3 length, V gene, clone size, D gene, J gene, CDR3 DNA, CDR3 protein. The D gene is left open where the match is weak. A row's size may be missing; if present it is once, few, many or a size class.

14	TRBV6-5	-	-	TRBJ1-5	TGTGCCAGCCGCAGATCGGGACAAAATCAGCCCCAGCATTTT	CASRRSGQNQPQHF
15	TRBV9	-	-	TRBJ2-3	TGTGCCAGCAGCCCAGAGGGCTTTAGCACAGATACGCAGTATTTT	CASSPEGFSTDTQYF
12	TRBV10-2	-	TRBD1	TRBJ1-1	TGCGCCAGCAGTGGGTGGACAGGCGAAGCTTTCTTT	CASSGWTGEAFF
15	TRBV7-9	-	TRBD1	TRBJ2-7	TGTGCCAGCAGCTTAATCAGGGGGCAGAGTGGCGAGCAGTACTTC	CASSLIRGQSGEQYF
13	TRBV6-5	-	-	TRBJ1-6	TGTGCCAGCCTCGACTCCTATAATTCCCCCCTCCACTTT	CASLDSYNSPLHF
14	TRBV7-6	-	-	TRBJ2-7	TGTGCCAGCAGTCCGGAGTTTACAAAGGAGGAGCAGTACTTC	CASSPEFTKEEQYF
13	TRBV7-9	-	-	TRBJ2-5	TGTGCCAGCAGCTTCGACTTACAAGAGACCCAGTACTTC	CASSFDLQETQYF
17	TRBV5-1	few	-	TRBJ1-1	TGCGCCAGCAGCCGGGCGGGCGGAGGGGCCGGGAACACTGAAGCTTTCTTT	CASSRAGGGAGNTEAFF
17	TRBV28	-	-	TRBJ1-1	TGTGCCAGCAGCCCACAGGGCATAGGAATTTTGAACACTGAAGCTTTCTTT	CASSPQGIGILNTEAFF
14	TRBV30	-	-	TRBJ1-6	TGTGCCTGCCAGACAGTTGCGAATAATTCACCCCTCCACTTT	CACQTVANNSPLHF
15	TRBV7-8	-	-	TRBJ2-2	TGTGCCAGCAGCCGACCCGGCGGACTCTCCGGGGAGCTGTTTTTT	CASSRPGGLSGELFF
14	TRBV10-1	-	-	TRBJ2-7	TGCGCCAGCAGCCGGGACATCGAAGGACACGAGCAGTACTTC	CASSRDIEGHEQYF
12	TRBV10-3	-	-	TRBJ2-5	TGTGCCATCTCCGGGTCCGCGGAGACCCAGTACTTC	CAISGSAETQYF